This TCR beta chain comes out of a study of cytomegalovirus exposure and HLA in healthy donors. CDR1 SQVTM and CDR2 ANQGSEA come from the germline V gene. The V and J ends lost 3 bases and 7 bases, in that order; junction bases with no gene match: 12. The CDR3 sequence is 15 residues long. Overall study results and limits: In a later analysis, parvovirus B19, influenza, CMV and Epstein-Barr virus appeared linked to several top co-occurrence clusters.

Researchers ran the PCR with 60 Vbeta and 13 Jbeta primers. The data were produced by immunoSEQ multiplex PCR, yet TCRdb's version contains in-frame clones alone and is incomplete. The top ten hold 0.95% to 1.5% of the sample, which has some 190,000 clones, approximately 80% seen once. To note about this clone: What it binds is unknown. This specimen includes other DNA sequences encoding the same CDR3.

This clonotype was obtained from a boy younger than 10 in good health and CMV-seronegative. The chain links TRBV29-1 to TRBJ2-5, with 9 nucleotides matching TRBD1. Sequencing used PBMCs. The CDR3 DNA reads TGCAGCGTTGAGAGGGGACAGGGCGAATGGGGGACCCAGTACTTC. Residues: CSVERGQGEWGTQYF.